This is a list of T cell receptor beta chains from one sample in a study of response to subunit inactivated influenza vaccine. TCRdb fed the RT-PCR reads into MiXCR, producing one record per CDR3 protein. There are about half a million distinct CDR3 sequences in the sample; over 25% occur only once, and over 1.5% lies in the top ten. Specimen: CD4+ T cells sorted from PBMCs, collected 4 to 6 days after vaccination. The source of these receptors is a man in his forties or fifties who received an inactivated influenza vaccine. Both conserved end residues are part of each CDR3. Fields, in order: V gene, clone size, D gene, J gene, CDR3 protein, CDR3 DNA. A D gene is named only where the DNA matches it firmly. Clone size appears in some rows only: once, few, many, or a class for an expanded clone.

v_call: TRBV12-3/TRBV12-4
clone_size: -
d_call: -
j_call: TRBJ2-2
cdr3_aa: CASRQGAANTGELFF
cdr3_nt: TGTGCCAGCAGGCAGGGTGCGGCGAACACCGGGGAGCTGTTTTTT

v_call: TRBV6-1
clone_size: few
d_call: TRBD1
j_call: TRBJ2-7
cdr3_aa: CASKPGTGWYEQYF
cdr3_nt: TGTGCCAGCAAACCCGGGACAGGGTGGTACGAGCAGTACTTC

v_call: TRBV5-1
clone_size: few
d_call: TRBD1
j_call: TRBJ2-1
cdr3_aa: CASSGDRGEVDEQFF
cdr3_nt: TGCGCCAGCAGCGGGGACAGGGGCGAAGTGGATGAGCAGTTCTTC

v_call: TRBV3-1
clone_size: few
d_call: -
j_call: TRBJ2-1
cdr3_aa: CASSRDQSSYNEQFF
cdr3_nt: TGTGCCAGCAGCCGGGACCAGAGCTCCTACAATGAGCAGTTCTTC

v_call: TRBV18
clone_size: few
d_call: -
j_call: TRBJ2-7
cdr3_aa: CASSPTRQEADEQYF
cdr3_nt: TGTGCCAGCTCACCCACACGGCAGGAGGCCGACGAGCAGTACTTC

v_call: TRBV28
clone_size: -
d_call: -
j_call: TRBJ2-4
cdr3_aa: CASRTPYQANIQYF
cdr3_nt: TGTGCCAGCAGAACCCCCTATCAAGCAAACATTCAGTACTTC

v_call: TRBV10-3
clone_size: -
d_call: -
j_call: TRBJ2-2
cdr3_aa: CAISESGELFF
cdr3_nt: TGTGCCATCAGTGAGTCCGGGGAGCTGTTTTTT

v_call: TRBV4-1
clone_size: -
d_call: TRBD1
j_call: TRBJ2-7
cdr3_aa: CASSPRPTGTPYEQYF
cdr3_nt: TGCGCCAGCAGCCCCCGACCGACAGGGACACCCTACGAGCAGTACTTC

v_call: TRBV5-6
clone_size: -
d_call: TRBD1
j_call: TRBJ1-2
cdr3_aa: CASSPTGRFYGYTF
cdr3_nt: TGTGCCAGCAGCCCGACAGGGAGATTCTATGGCTACACCTTC

v_call: TRBV25-1
clone_size: many
d_call: -
j_call: TRBJ2-4
cdr3_aa: CASSEGSRVRKNIQYF
cdr3_nt: TGTGCCAGCAGTGAAGGGTCCAGGGTTCGGAAAAACATTCAGTACTTC

v_call: TRBV20-1
clone_size: few
d_call: -
j_call: TRBJ2-7
cdr3_aa: CSASRTVGAYEQYF
cdr3_nt: TGCAGTGCTAGCCGGACTGTGGGGGCCTACGAGCAGTACTTC

v_call: TRBV21-1
clone_size: -
d_call: -
j_call: TRBJ1-1
cdr3_aa: CASSKRQSQLTTEAFF
cdr3_nt: TGTGCCAGCAGCAAACGGCAGTCCCAGCTGACCACTGAAGCTTTCTTT

v_call: TRBV10-3
clone_size: few
d_call: -
j_call: TRBJ2-7
cdr3_aa: CAIGRRDDEQYF
cdr3_nt: TGTGCCATCGGTCGCCGTGATGACGAGCAGTACTTC

v_call: TRBV20-1
clone_size: few
d_call: -
j_call: TRBJ2-7
cdr3_aa: CSAPTELSYEQYF
cdr3_nt: TGCAGTGCGCCGACAGAGCTCTCCTACGAGCAGTACTTC

v_call: TRBV5-1
clone_size: -
d_call: TRBD2
j_call: TRBJ2-5
cdr3_aa: CASSRGLAGGGPETQYF
cdr3_nt: TGCGCCAGCAGCCGGGGACTAGCGGGAGGGGGTCCAGAGACCCAGTACTTC

v_call: TRBV20-1
clone_size: -
d_call: -
j_call: TRBJ1-1
cdr3_aa: CSARATEVPEAFF
cdr3_nt: TGCAGTGCTAGGGCCACGGAGGTCCCTGAAGCTTTCTTT

v_call: TRBV20-1
clone_size: -
d_call: -
j_call: TRBJ2-1
cdr3_aa: CSARSIAGPEAYNEQFF
cdr3_nt: TGCAGTGCTAGATCGATAGCTGGACCGGAGGCCTACAATGAGCAGTTCTTC

v_call: TRBV7-2
clone_size: few
d_call: -
j_call: TRBJ1-2
cdr3_aa: CASRPEYGFYGYTF
cdr3_nt: TGTGCCAGCAGACCCGAGTACGGATTCTATGGCTACACCTTC

v_call: TRBV18
clone_size: -
d_call: -
j_call: TRBJ2-1
cdr3_aa: CASSPPRRDPDYNEQFF
cdr3_nt: TGTGCCAGCTCACCACCGAGACGGGATCCGGATTACAATGAGCAGTTCTTC

v_call: TRBV24-1
clone_size: few
d_call: TRBD2
j_call: TRBJ2-2
cdr3_aa: CATSETRGSLDTGELFF
cdr3_nt: TGTGCCACCAGTGAAACGCGCGGGAGTTTGGACACCGGGGAGCTGTTTTTT

v_call: TRBV7-2
clone_size: -
d_call: TRBD1
j_call: TRBJ1-4
cdr3_aa: CASSSDRATNEKLFF
cdr3_nt: TGTGCCAGCAGCTCGGACAGGGCAACTAATGAAAAACTGTTTTTT

v_call: TRBV14
clone_size: few
d_call: -
j_call: TRBJ2-2
cdr3_aa: CASSQDWNGELFF
cdr3_nt: TGTGCCAGCAGCCAAGACTGGAACGGGGAGCTGTTTTTT

v_call: TRBV5-1
clone_size: few
d_call: TRBD2
j_call: TRBJ2-7
cdr3_aa: CASSSGSGRAVYEQYF
cdr3_nt: TGCGCCAGCAGCTCCGGTAGCGGGAGGGCCGTCTACGAGCAGTACTTC

v_call: TRBV28
clone_size: once
d_call: -
j_call: TRBJ1-1
cdr3_aa: CASSLFQGLGGAFF
cdr3_nt: TGTGCCAGCAGTTTATTTCAAGGACTGGGTGGAGCTTTCTTT

v_call: TRBV25-1
clone_size: -
d_call: -
j_call: TRBJ1-6
cdr3_aa: CASGVVPLHF
cdr3_nt: TGTGCCAGCGGGGTAGTCCCCCTCCACTTT

v_call: TRBV20-1
clone_size: few
d_call: TRBD2
j_call: TRBJ2-1
cdr3_aa: CSAKGVAGVDEQFF
cdr3_nt: TGCAGTGCTAAGGGGGTAGCGGGAGTTGATGAGCAGTTCTTC

v_call: TRBV3-1
clone_size: -
d_call: -
j_call: TRBJ2-5
cdr3_aa: CASSQEVVGRQETQYF
cdr3_nt: TGTGCCAGCAGCCAAGAAGTTGTAGGGCGACAAGAGACCCAGTACTTC

v_call: TRBV7-2
clone_size: many
d_call: -
j_call: TRBJ2-5
cdr3_aa: CASSLPKAETQYF
cdr3_nt: TGTGCCAGCAGCTTGCCCAAGGCAGAGACCCAGTACTTC

v_call: TRBV18
clone_size: few
d_call: TRBD1
j_call: TRBJ2-7
cdr3_aa: CASSPNIGQGDEQYF
cdr3_nt: TGTGCCAGCTCACCCAATATAGGACAGGGGGACGAGCAGTACTTC

v_call: TRBV3-1
clone_size: -
d_call: TRBD2
j_call: TRBJ2-7
cdr3_aa: CASSQVTSGRTGSYEQYF
cdr3_nt: TGTGCCAGCAGCCAAGTCACTAGCGGGAGGACCGGCTCCTACGAGCAGTACTTC

v_call: TRBV6-1
clone_size: few
d_call: -
j_call: TRBJ1-2
cdr3_aa: CASSTANYGYTF
cdr3_nt: TGTGCCAGCAGCACCGCAAACTATGGCTACACCTTC

v_call: TRBV7-2
clone_size: -
d_call: -
j_call: TRBJ1-2
cdr3_aa: CASRNTAGMAYGYTF
cdr3_nt: TGTGCCAGCAGGAATACGGCGGGGATGGCCTATGGCTACACCTTC

v_call: TRBV15
clone_size: few
d_call: TRBD1
j_call: TRBJ2-7
cdr3_aa: CATSRDRTGRYEQYF
cdr3_nt: TGTGCCACCAGCAGAGATCGGACAGGGCGTTACGAGCAGTACTTC

v_call: TRBV5-1
clone_size: few
d_call: -
j_call: TRBJ2-1
cdr3_aa: CASSLAARNEQFF
cdr3_nt: TGCGCCAGCAGCTTGGCGGCGCGCAATGAGCAGTTCTTC

v_call: TRBV18
clone_size: once
d_call: -
j_call: TRBJ2-7
cdr3_aa: CASSDTLGKSEQYF
cdr3_nt: TGTGCCAGCTCAGATACCCTTGGGAAGTCCGAGCAGTACTTC

v_call: TRBV29-1
clone_size: -
d_call: -
j_call: TRBJ2-3
cdr3_aa: CSGQQEGKTGTQYF
cdr3_nt: TGCAGCGGCCAACAGGAAGGGAAAACAGGTACGCAGTATTTT

v_call: TRBV7-2
clone_size: -
d_call: -
j_call: TRBJ2-1
cdr3_aa: CASSNGHPYNEQFF
cdr3_nt: TGTGCCAGCAGCAACGGTCACCCTTACAATGAGCAGTTCTTC

v_call: TRBV7-6
clone_size: few
d_call: TRBD1
j_call: TRBJ2-1
cdr3_aa: CASSLTPSTGGDLYNEQFF
cdr3_nt: TGTGCCAGCAGCTTAACCCCCTCTACAGGGGGAGACCTCTACAATGAGCAGTTCTTC

v_call: TRBV11-2
clone_size: few
d_call: -
j_call: TRBJ2-7
cdr3_aa: CASNYLGYEQYF
cdr3_nt: TGTGCCAGCAACTACCTCGGGTACGAGCAGTACTTC

v_call: TRBV7-2
clone_size: many
d_call: -
j_call: TRBJ1-1
cdr3_aa: CASSLASGNTEAFF
cdr3_nt: TGTGCCAGCAGCTTAGCCAGCGGAAACACTGAAGCTTTCTTT

v_call: TRBV5-1
clone_size: few
d_call: -
j_call: TRBJ1-6
cdr3_aa: CASSSRQSRDSPLHF
cdr3_nt: TGCGCCAGCAGCTCCAGACAGTCCAGGGACTCACCCCTCCACTTT

v_call: TRBV4-1
clone_size: -
d_call: -
j_call: TRBJ2-6
cdr3_aa: CASSQYRAGANVLTF
cdr3_nt: TGCGCCAGCAGCCAATACAGGGCTGGGGCCAACGTCCTGACTTTC

v_call: TRBV7-2
clone_size: -
d_call: TRBD1
j_call: TRBJ2-7
cdr3_aa: CASSLGTGFREQYF
cdr3_nt: TGTGCCAGCAGCTTGGGGACAGGGTTTCGGGAGCAGTACTTC

v_call: TRBV10-1
clone_size: few
d_call: -
j_call: TRBJ1-2
cdr3_aa: CASSAQGFNYGYTF
cdr3_nt: TGCGCCAGCAGCGCACAGGGTTTTAACTATGGCTACACCTTC

v_call: TRBV5-1
clone_size: -
d_call: -
j_call: TRBJ2-3
cdr3_aa: CASTGSGESTDTQYF
cdr3_nt: TGCGCCAGCACAGGGTCGGGGGAGTCCACAGATACGCAGTATTTT

v_call: TRBV12-3/TRBV12-4
clone_size: many
d_call: -
j_call: TRBJ1-6
cdr3_aa: CASTLGPVNSPLHF
cdr3_nt: TGTGCCAGCACCCTCGGACCGGTAAATTCACCCCTCCACTTT

v_call: TRBV20-1
clone_size: few
d_call: TRBD1
j_call: TRBJ2-2
cdr3_aa: CSAQTPQGTNTGELFF
cdr3_nt: TGCAGTGCTCAAACCCCACAGGGGACGAACACCGGGGAGCTGTTTTTT

v_call: TRBV7-6
clone_size: many
d_call: -
j_call: TRBJ2-6
cdr3_aa: CASSSLPETGLLISGANVLTF
cdr3_nt: TGTGCCAGCAGCTCCTTGCCCGAGACAGGACTACTTATCTCTGGGGCCAACGTCCTGACTTTC

v_call: TRBV20-1
clone_size: -
d_call: -
j_call: TRBJ1-5
cdr3_aa: CSASWQGSQPQHF
cdr3_nt: TGCAGTGCTAGTTGGCAGGGCAGTCAGCCCCAGCATTTT

v_call: TRBV6-5
clone_size: -
d_call: -
j_call: TRBJ1-4
cdr3_aa: CASRGTNEKLFF
cdr3_nt: TGTGCCAGCAGGGGAACTAATGAAAAACTGTTTTTT

v_call: TRBV29-1
clone_size: -
d_call: TRBD2
j_call: TRBJ2-7
cdr3_aa: CSAQTSGSHHEQYF
cdr3_nt: TGCAGCGCTCAAACTAGCGGGAGTCACCACGAGCAGTACTTC

v_call: TRBV18
clone_size: few
d_call: -
j_call: TRBJ2-3
cdr3_aa: CASSPTRTTDTQYF
cdr3_nt: TGTGCCAGCTCACCTACTAGAACCACAGATACGCAGTATTTT

v_call: TRBV7-2
clone_size: -
d_call: -
j_call: TRBJ1-1
cdr3_aa: CASSPEGNTEAFF
cdr3_nt: TGTGCCAGCAGCCCCGAGGGGAACACTGAAGCTTTCTTT

v_call: TRBV7-2
clone_size: few
d_call: -
j_call: TRBJ2-1
cdr3_aa: CASSLTSLNEQFF
cdr3_nt: TGTGCCAGCAGCTTAACTAGTTTAAATGAGCAGTTCTTC

v_call: TRBV20-1
clone_size: few
d_call: -
j_call: TRBJ1-5
cdr3_aa: CSARYIGGGNQPQHF
cdr3_nt: TGCAGTGCTAGGTATATCGGGGGCGGTAATCAGCCCCAGCATTTT

v_call: TRBV20-1
clone_size: -
d_call: -
j_call: TRBJ2-1
cdr3_aa: CSVLTRYNEQFF
cdr3_nt: TGCAGTGTTTTGACCCGTTACAATGAGCAGTTCTTC

v_call: TRBV24-1
clone_size: many
d_call: -
j_call: TRBJ2-7
cdr3_aa: CATSDPPGRQYF
cdr3_nt: TGTGCCACCAGTGATCCCCCAGGGCGACAGTACTTC